This T cell receptor (beta chain) was sequenced in a study of Ad26.COV2.S vaccination and SARS-CoV-2 variants. Treatment reported: roughly 18 received Ad26.COV2.S at low or high dose, single or two shots; roughly 5 received placebo; per-sample allocation not given. Sampling was done on day 63 after the first vaccine or placebo injection. The repertoire was sequenced with immunoSEQ multiplex PCR; TCRdb's copy has only in-frame clones and lacks some. The table has 300,000 to 400,000 clones, 85% seen once. Germline V gene data show CDR1 as LGHNA and CDR2 as YSLEER. The CDR3 sequence is 14 residues long. Trimming pared 0 bases from V and 5 bases from J, leaving 10 bases between.

The receptor was isolated from a person between 18 and 60 years old who received the Ad26.COV2.S COVID-19 vaccine or a placebo. The sample in question was peripheral blood, obtained in a trial of Ad26.COV2.S vaccine versus placebo. This chain links TRBV4-3 with TRBJ2-5, with TRBD1 as a possible D gene (6 bases). This CDR3 is CASSQDRGWETQYF. Here the CDR3 DNA reads TGCGCCAGCAGCCAAGACAGGGGCTGGGAGACCCAGTACTTC.